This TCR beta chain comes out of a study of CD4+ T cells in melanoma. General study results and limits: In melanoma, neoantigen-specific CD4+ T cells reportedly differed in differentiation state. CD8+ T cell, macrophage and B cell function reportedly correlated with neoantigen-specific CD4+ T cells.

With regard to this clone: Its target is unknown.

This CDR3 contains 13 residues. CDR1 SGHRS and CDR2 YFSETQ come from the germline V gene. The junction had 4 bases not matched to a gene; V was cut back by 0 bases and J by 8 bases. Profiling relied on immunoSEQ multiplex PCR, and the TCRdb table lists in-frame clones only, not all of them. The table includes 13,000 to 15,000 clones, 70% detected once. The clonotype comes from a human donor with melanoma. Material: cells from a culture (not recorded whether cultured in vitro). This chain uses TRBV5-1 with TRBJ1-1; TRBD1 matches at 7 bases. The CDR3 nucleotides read TGCGCCAGCAGCTTGGGGACAGGTCCCGAAGCTTTCTTT. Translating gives CASSLGTGPEAFF.